These 30 T cell receptor beta chains were sequenced from one sample in a study of shared clonotypes between healthy human individuals. Clones were read by immunoSEQ multiplex PCR, and TCRdb kept only the in-frame ones, dropping some. The profile shows some 500,000 clones, about 96% of them singletons. The sample consisted of naive CD4+ T cells sorted from blood. This sample's subset: CD45RA+ positively selected. These receptors were obtained from a woman in her thirties in good health.

This chain's CDR3 is CASSTGTGQETQYF. CDR3 sequence (DNA): TGCGCCAGCAGCACCGGGACAGGGCAAGAGACCCAGTACTTC. This chain uses TRBV5-1 with TRBJ2-5, with TRBD1 matching over 9 bases. The V gene end was trimmed by 4 bases and the J gene end by 2 bases; junction bases not matched to a gene: 3. The CDR3 loop spans 14 amino acids. CDR1 is SGHRS, CDR2 YFSETQ, per germline.

The CDR3 region has the DNA TGCGCCAGCAGCTTGGCTCCCCCTTTGAACACTGAAGCTTTCTTT. Translated, it gives CASSLAPPLNTEAFF. The rearrangement joins TRBV5-1 to TRBJ1-1; no reliable D call. Germline V lookup: CDR1 SGHRS, CDR2 YFSETQ. This CDR3 is built from 15 residues. Trimming pared 0 bases from V and 0 bases from J, leaving 9 bases between. The whole variable domain, remainder taken from reference TRBV5-1 and TRBJ1-1, is KAGVTQTPRYLIKTRGQQVTLSCSPISGHRSVSWYQQTPGQGLQFLFEYFSETQRNKGNFPGRFSGRQFSNSRSEMNVSTLELGDSALYLCASSLAPPLNTEAFFGQGTRLTVV.

The chain joins TRBV5-1 to TRBJ2-7; D possibly corresponds to TRBD2 (5 bases). There are 13 residues in the CDR3. The germline gives CDR1 SGHRS, CDR2 YFSETQ. Trimming cost V 4 bases and J 9 bases, with 17 bases left between them. The CDR3 is CASSPDPGVVQYF. DNA for the CDR3: TGCGCCAGCAGCCCCGATCCCGGGGTCGTGCAGTACTTC.

The gene calls are TRBV19 and TRBJ2-3; 8 positions match TRBD2. This CDR3 spans 14 amino acids. Germline assignment: CDR1 LNHDA and CDR2 SQIVND (reference sequence). Germline trimming cut 7 bases from V and 3 bases from J; bases unmatched to any gene: 6. CDR3 in DNA: TGTGCCAGTACAGGGACTAGGGCTACAGATACGCAGTATTTT. This translates into CASTGTRATDTQYF.

This clone showed up just a few times. The chain has TRBV7-9 and TRBJ1-2, with D possibly TRBD1 on 5 matching bases. Trimming shortened V by 5 bases and J by 5 bases, and 9 bases separated the two germline ends. In germline, CDR1 is SEHNR, CDR2 FQNEAQ (reference sequence). The CDR3 covers 12 residues. This CDR3 reads CASSRDRYGYTF. DNA of the CDR3: TGTGCCAGCAGCCGGGACCGGTATGGCTACACCTTC.

The chain recombines TRBV27 with TRBJ2-5; D gene unclear. The J call is doubtful: the DNA matches TRBJ2-7 better. From germline, CDR1 is MNHEY and CDR2 SMNVEV (reference sequence). The CDR3 is 14 amino acids. CDR3 in amino acids: CASSFPDGTYEQYF. DNA for the CDR3: TGTGCCAGCAGTTTCCCTGACGGAACCTACGAGCAGTACTTC.

V gene TRBV6-5 combines with J gene TRBJ2-2; D possibly corresponds to TRBD1 (5 bases). The V and J ends lost 3 bases and 2 bases respectively, with 10 bases between them. CDR1 and CDR2 from the germline V gene are MNHEY and SVGAGI. The CDR3 covers 15 residues. The CDR3 loop reads CASSYGADNTGELFF. CDR3 DNA: TGTGCCAGCAGTTATGGGGCAGATAACACCGGGGAGCTGTTTTTT.

The V and J genes are TRBV18 and TRBJ1-5; weak D call: TRBD1 (5 bases). The CDR3 runs to 15 residues. V was trimmed by 4 bases and J by 1 base, leaving 11 bases between them. Germline V gene lookup returns CDR1 KGHSH and CDR2 LQKENI. This chain's CDR3 is CASSLGAGSNQPQHF. DNA for the CDR3: TGTGCCAGCTCACTAGGGGCGGGGAGCAATCAGCCCCAGCATTTT.

V is TRBV28 and J is TRBJ1-5; possible D gene TRBD1, 6 bases. Germline values: CDR1 MDHEN, CDR2 SYDVKM. The V end was cut by 9 bases, the J end by 6 bases, with 18 bases between. The CDR3 is 14 residues long. The CDR3 protein is CASTQTGSGQPQHF. The CDR3 DNA reads TGTGCCAGTACACAGACAGGCAGCGGTCAGCCCCAGCATTTT.

This clone was seen just once. The V and J genes are TRBV5-8 and TRBJ2-1; 12 bases are a match to TRBD2. CDR1 SGHTS and CDR2 YDEGEE come from the germline V gene. V lost 1 base, J lost 0 bases, and 8 bases stayed unmatched. The CDR3 covers 19 residues. CDR3 region: CASSLRGLAGGSSYNEQFF. The CDR3 region has the DNA TGTGCCAGCAGCTTGCGTGGTCTAGCGGGAGGGTCCTCCTACAATGAGCAGTTCTTC.

Only one count was recorded for this clone. The gene calls are TRBV19 and TRBJ2-5, with 8 bases that match TRBD1. The J call may not be correct, given that the DNA end is closer to TRBJ2-7. This CDR3 has 15 amino acids. CDR1 and CDR2 from the germline V gene are LNHDA and SQIVND (reference sequence). The CDR3 nucleotides read TGTGCCAGTAGTAACGGACAGGGAGCATCGGACGAGCAGTACTTC. Protein sequence: CASSNGQGASDEQYF.

The V call is TRBV13, the J call TRBJ2-7; 10 bases align to TRBD2. The CDR3 is 15 amino acids. CDR1 is PRHDT and CDR2 is FYEKMQ in the germline V gene (reference sequence). V shed 4 bases, J shed 2 bases, and the junction held 5 bases outside the gene matches. The CDR3 nucleotides read TGTGCCAGCAGCTGGACTAGCGGACTACCCTACGAGCAGTACTTC. It translates to CASSWTSGLPYEQYF.

The rearrangement joins TRBV6-1 to TRBJ1-5; TRBD1 is a possible D gene (5 bases). Per the germline V gene, CDR1 is MNHNS and CDR2 is SASEGT. V shed 0 bases and J shed 2 bases, with 14 bases lying between them. CDR3 size: 17 residues. The CDR3: CASSEAPGGRGNQPQHF. Here the CDR3 DNA reads TGTGCCAGCAGTGAAGCGCCGGGGGGAAGGGGCAATCAGCCCCAGCATTTT.

V gene TRBV11-2 combines with J gene TRBJ2-3; 9 bases align to TRBD2. The CDR3 is 16 amino acids. The V and J ends lost 1 base and 7 bases, in that order; junction bases with no gene match: 9. Germline V gene lookup returns CDR1 SGHAT and CDR2 FQNNGV. The CDR3 nucleotides read TGTGCCAGCAGCTTAGGGGGCGGGAGGGTCCGAAATACGCAGTATTTT. Its translation is CASSLGGGRVRNTQYF.

The chain recombines TRBV30 with TRBJ1-1; no clear D gene. Trimming removed 0 bases from V and 4 bases from J, with 12 bases in between. Per the germline V gene, CDR1 is GTSNPN and CDR2 is SVGIG (reference sequence). The length of the CDR3 is 14 residues. CDR3 DNA sequence: TGTGCCTGGAGTGTACGAGCCCGGGGCACTGAAGCTTTCTTT. Translation gives CAWSVRARGTEAFF.

The rearrangement links TRBV6-5 to TRBJ1-1; TRBD1 aligns across 8 bases. Trimming took 6 bases from V and 7 from J; bases not matched to a gene: 7. The CDR3 covers 13 residues. The germline CDR1 and CDR2 sequences are MNHEY and SVGAGI. CDR3 coding DNA: TGTGCCAGCAGCTCCCAGGGGGCGTTTGAAGCTTTCTTT. Protein sequence: CASSSQGAFEAFF.

This chain links TRBV28 with TRBJ2-2; no firm D call. V was pared by 2 bases and J by 1 base, with 5 bases between. Germline-derived CDR1 and CDR2 are MDHEN and SYDVKM. CDR3 length: 14 amino acids. DNA of the CDR3: TGTGCCAGCAGTTTACCCGAGAACACCGGGGAGCTGTTTTTT. Its protein product is CASSLPENTGELFF.

The chain has TRBV11-2 and TRBJ2-7, with D unresolved. Germline V gene data show CDR1 as SGHAT and CDR2 as FQNNGV. The CDR3 is 12 residues long. The V end was cut by 1 base, the J end by 6 bases, with 7 bases between. The chain's CDR3 is CASSLVVGEQYF. CDR3 in DNA: TGTGCCAGCAGCTTAGTTGTGGGCGAGCAGTACTTC.

In its sample, this clone was seen once. The genes are TRBV13 and TRBJ2-2, with a weak D call TRBD1 (5 bases). Looked up from germline, CDR1 is PRHDT and CDR2 is FYEKMQ (reference sequence). V shed 4 bases and J shed 4 bases, with 16 bases lying between them. The CDR3 spans 16 residues. The CDR3 sequence: CASSYRFNTGTGELFF. In DNA, the CDR3 is TGTGCCAGCAGCTACCGATTTAATACAGGCACCGGGGAGCTGTTTTTT.

The V call is TRBV4-1, the J call TRBJ2-6, with D tentatively TRBD1 (6 bases). CDR3 length equals 18 residues. Germline CDR1 and CDR2: MGHRA and YSYEKL. Trimming stripped 4 bases from V and 0 bases from J, with 16 bases between. CDR3: CASSLTDSLSSGANVLTF. The DNA of the CDR3 is TGCGCCAGCAGCCTAACGGACAGTTTAAGCTCTGGGGCCAACGTCCTGACTTTC.

The rearrangement joins TRBV2 to TRBJ2-3; D gene unclear. This CDR3 is 13 amino acids long. V was clipped by 8 bases and J by 6 bases, with 15 bases between them. CDR1 and CDR2 from the germline V gene are SNHLY and FYNNEI. Written as DNA, the CDR3 is TGTGCCAGCGTCGGCCCTACCTTCGATACGCAGTATTTT. Its translation: CASVGPTFDTQYF. Full variable domain (remainder filled in from reference TRBV2 and TRBJ2-3): EPEVTQTPSHQVTQMGQEVILRCVPISNHLYFYWYRQILGQKVEFLVSFYNNEISEKSEIFDDQFSVERPDGSNFTLKIRSTKLEDSAMYFCASVGPTFDTQYFGPGTRLTVL.

This chain connects TRBV4-1 to TRBJ2-7; D gene ambiguous. CDR1 and CDR2 (germline): MGHRA, YSYEKL. V lost 5 bases and J 0 bases, leaving 11 bases between the germline ends. This CDR3 contains 14 residues. DNA for the CDR3: TGCGCCAGCAGCGCAGACTCTAGCTCCTACGAGCAGTACTTC. Protein sequence: CASSADSSSYEQYF.

The CDR3 nucleotides are TGTGCCAGCAGTCCGGGACAGGGATGGGCCCCCGAGCAGTACTTC. It specifies CASSPGQGWAPEQYF. This chain joins TRBV2 and TRBJ2-7; TRBD1 agrees at 9 bases. Losses at the gene ends were 5 bases for V and 6 bases for J; bases not matched to a gene: 11. Germline loops: CDR1 SNHLY, CDR2 FYNNEI. The CDR3 covers 15 residues.

The V gene is TRBV18, the J gene TRBJ1-1; unclear D gene. Trimming pared 3 bases from V and 1 base from J, leaving 9 bases between. The germline V gene has CDR1 KGHSH and CDR2 LQKENI. The CDR3 runs to 14 residues. CDR3 in amino acids: CASSPGAGNTEAFF. Here the CDR3 DNA reads TGTGCCAGCTCACCCGGTGCGGGGAACACTGAAGCTTTCTTT.

This clone has a single count. V is TRBV28 and J is TRBJ1-5; TRBD1 might be the D (5 bases). The CDR3 totals 15 residues. CDR1 is MDHEN and CDR2 is SYDVKM in the germline V gene. With 5 bases removed from V and 3 bases from J, the gap between germline ends came to 14 bases. CDR3 in amino acids: CASSPTGQPNQPQHF. The CDR3 bases are TGTGCCAGCAGTCCCACGGGGCAGCCCAATCAGCCCCAGCATTTT.

This chain links TRBV4-1 with TRBJ2-7; no clear D. Trimming pared 3 bases from V and 6 bases from J, leaving 18 bases between. CDR1 is MGHRA, CDR2 YSYEKL, per germline. The CDR3 has 15 amino acids. As DNA, the CDR3 is TGCGCCAGCAGCCAGTCCGAAGCCCTGATGAGCGAGCAGTACTTC. Protein: CASSQSEALMSEQYF.

CDR3 sequence (DNA): TGTGCCAGCAGTTTAAGCTCCGGGACAGGGCAAGAGACCCAGTACTTC. Amino acid sequence: CASSLSSGTGQETQYF. The rearrangement joins TRBV28 to TRBJ2-5, with TRBD1 identical over 9 bases. The germline gives CDR1 MDHEN, CDR2 SYDVKM. The trim removed 2 bases at V and 2 bases at J, leaving 6 bases unmatched. This CDR3 has 16 residues.

The rearrangement joins TRBV19 to TRBJ1-5; TRBD1 matches 9 bases. Germline lookup yields CDR1 LNHDA and CDR2 SQIVND (reference sequence). V gave up 7 bases and J gave up 9 bases; unmatched junction bases: 10. This CDR3 has 14 residues. In DNA form, the CDR3 reads TGTGCCAGTACCGTGGGACAGGGAATTCGGCCCCAGCATTTT. Translating it yields CASTVGQGIRPQHF.

This chain links TRBV7-7 with TRBJ2-5; perhaps TRBD2 as D (5 bases). The CDR3 length is 14 residues. Germline CDR1 reads SSHAT; CDR2 reads FNYEAQ (reference sequence). V was pared by 3 bases and J by 4 bases, with 12 bases between. As DNA, the CDR3 is TGTGCCAGCAGCTTCGGACTGGCCGCAGAGACCCAGTACTTC. Translated: CASSFGLAAETQYF.

V and J are TRBV30 and TRBJ2-5, with D possibly matching TRBD1 (5 bases). The J call is in doubt because the DNA end fits TRBJ2-7 better. CDR3 length: 13 residues. Germline lookup yields CDR1 GTSNPN and CDR2 SVGIG (reference sequence). CDR3 sequence: CAWSVLGALEQYF. The CDR3 DNA reads TGTGCCTGGAGTGTACTTGGGGCGCTCGAGCAGTACTTC.